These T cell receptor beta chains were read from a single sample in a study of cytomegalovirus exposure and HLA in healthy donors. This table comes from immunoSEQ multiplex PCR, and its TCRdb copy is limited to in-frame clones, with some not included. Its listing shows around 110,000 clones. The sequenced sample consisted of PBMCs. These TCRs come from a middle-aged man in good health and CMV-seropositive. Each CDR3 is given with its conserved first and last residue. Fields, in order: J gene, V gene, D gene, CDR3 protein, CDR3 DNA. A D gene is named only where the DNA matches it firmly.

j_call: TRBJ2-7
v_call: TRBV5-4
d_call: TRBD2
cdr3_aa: CASSLGLAGGRYEQYF
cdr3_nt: TGTGCCAGCAGCTTGGGACTAGCGGGAGGAAGGTACGAGCAGTACTTC

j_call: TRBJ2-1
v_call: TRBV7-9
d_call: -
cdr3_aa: CASSRPYREIYNEQFF
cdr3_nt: TGTGCCAGCAGTCGCCCGTACCGGGAGATATACAATGAGCAGTTCTTC

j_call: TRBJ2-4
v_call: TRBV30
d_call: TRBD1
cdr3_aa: CAGDRGVSAKNIQYF
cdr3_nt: TGTGCCGGTGACAGGGGCGTATCGGCCAAAAACATTCAGTACTTC

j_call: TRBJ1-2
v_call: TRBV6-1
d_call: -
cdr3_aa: CASSETQRGLSNYGYTF
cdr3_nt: TGTGCCAGCAGTGAAACCCAAAGGGGCCTATCTAACTATGGCTACACCTTC

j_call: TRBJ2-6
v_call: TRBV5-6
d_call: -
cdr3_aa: CASSRREAGANVLTF
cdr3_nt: TGTGCCAGCAGCCGCAGGGAGGCTGGGGCCAACGTCCTGACTTTC

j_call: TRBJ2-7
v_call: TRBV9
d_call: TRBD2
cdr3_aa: CASSVGGSSYEQYF
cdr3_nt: TGTGCCAGCAGCGTGGGCGGGAGCTCCTACGAGCAGTACTTC

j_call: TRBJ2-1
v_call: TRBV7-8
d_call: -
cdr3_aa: CASSLRRDYSYNEQFF
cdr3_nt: TGTGCCAGCAGCTTACGCCGGGATTACTCCTACAATGAGCAGTTCTTC

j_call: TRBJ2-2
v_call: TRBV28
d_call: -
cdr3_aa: CASTRQPLGELFF
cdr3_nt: TGTGCCAGCACAAGACAGCCTTTGGGGGAGCTGTTTTTT

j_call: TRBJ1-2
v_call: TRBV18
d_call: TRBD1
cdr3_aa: CASSQGQASYGYTF
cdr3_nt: TGTGCCAGCTCACAAGGACAGGCCTCCTATGGCTACACCTTC

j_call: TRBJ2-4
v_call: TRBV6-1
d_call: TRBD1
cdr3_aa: CASSDETGIGKNIQYF
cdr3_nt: TGTGCCAGCAGTGACGAGACAGGGATTGGCAAAAACATTCAGTACTTC

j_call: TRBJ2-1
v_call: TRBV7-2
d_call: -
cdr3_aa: CASSLAQGYRSEQFF
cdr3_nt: TGTGCCAGCAGCTTAGCGCAAGGGTACAGGAGTGAGCAGTTCTTC

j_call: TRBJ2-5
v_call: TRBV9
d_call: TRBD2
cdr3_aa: CASSLIPTSGSEYGETQYF
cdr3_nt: TGTGCCAGCAGCCTTATTCCGACTAGCGGGAGTGAGTATGGAGAGACCCAGTACTTC

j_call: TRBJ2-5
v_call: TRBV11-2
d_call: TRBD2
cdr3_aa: CASSLDYSGRAFTETQYF
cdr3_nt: TGTGCCAGCAGCTTAGATTATAGCGGGAGGGCCTTTACCGAGACCCAGTACTTC

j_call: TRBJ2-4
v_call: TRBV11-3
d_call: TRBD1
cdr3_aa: CASSSGQGNIQYF
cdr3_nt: TGTGCCAGCAGCAGCGGACAGGGAAACATTCAGTACTTC

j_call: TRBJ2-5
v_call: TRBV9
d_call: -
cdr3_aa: CASSATGQETQYF
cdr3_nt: TGTGCCAGCAGCGCAACAGGGCAAGAGACCCAGTACTTC

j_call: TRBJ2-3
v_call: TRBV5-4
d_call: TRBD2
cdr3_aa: CASETGTSGGTQYF
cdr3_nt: TGTGCCAGCGAAACCGGGACTAGCGGTGGTACGCAGTATTTT

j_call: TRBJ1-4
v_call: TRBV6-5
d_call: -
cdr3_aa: CASSCGEKLFF
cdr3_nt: TGTGCCAGCAGTTGCGGTGAAAAACTGTTTTTT

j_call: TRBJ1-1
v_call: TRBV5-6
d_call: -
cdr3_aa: CASRLGRTVNTEAFF
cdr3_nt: TGTGCCAGCAGGTTGGGGAGGACAGTGAACACTGAAGCTTTCTTT

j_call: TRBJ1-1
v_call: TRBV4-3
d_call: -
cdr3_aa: CASSQDPGGDTEAFF
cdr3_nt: TGCGCCAGCAGCCAAGATCCTGGAGGGGACACTGAAGCTTTCTTT

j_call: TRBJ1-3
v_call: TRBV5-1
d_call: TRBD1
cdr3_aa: CASTKGGPGNTIYF
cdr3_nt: TGCGCCAGCACCAAAGGGGGCCCTGGAAACACCATATATTTT

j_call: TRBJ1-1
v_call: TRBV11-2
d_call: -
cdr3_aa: CASSLSPGHLTNTEAFF
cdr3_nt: TGTGCCAGCAGCTTGTCACCGGGACACCTCACGAACACTGAAGCTTTCTTT

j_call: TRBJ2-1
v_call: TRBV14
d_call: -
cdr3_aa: CASSQVQRVWNEQFF
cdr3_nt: TGTGCCAGCAGCCAAGTTCAGAGGGTATGGAATGAGCAGTTCTTC

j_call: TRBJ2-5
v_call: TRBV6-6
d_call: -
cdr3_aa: CASSHAGTEETQYF
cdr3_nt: TGTGCCAGCAGCCACGCAGGGACTGAAGAGACCCAGTACTTC

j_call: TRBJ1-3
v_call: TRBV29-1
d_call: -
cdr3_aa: CSASGGTGNTIYF
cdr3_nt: TGCAGCGCTTCCGGCGGGACGGGAAACACCATATATTTT

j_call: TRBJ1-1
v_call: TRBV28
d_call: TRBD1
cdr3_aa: CASSYTGGAERTEAFF
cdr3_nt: TGTGCCAGCAGTTATACAGGGGGCGCAGAAAGGACTGAAGCTTTCTTT

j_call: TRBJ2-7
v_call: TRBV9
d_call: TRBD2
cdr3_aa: CASSVPRDGGALNEQYF
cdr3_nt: TGTGCCAGCAGCGTACCCCGAGACGGGGGGGCACTGAACGAGCAGTACTTC

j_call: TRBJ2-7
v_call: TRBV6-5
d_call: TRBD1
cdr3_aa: CASSPRAGTGIEQYF
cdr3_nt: TGTGCCAGCAGTCCCAGGGCCGGGACAGGGATCGAGCAGTACTTC

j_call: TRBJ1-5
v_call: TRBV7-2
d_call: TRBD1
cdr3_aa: CASSLNRGLTQPQHF
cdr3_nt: TGTGCCAGCAGCTTAAACAGGGGTTTAACTCAGCCCCAGCATTTT

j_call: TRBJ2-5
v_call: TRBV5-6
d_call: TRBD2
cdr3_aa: CASSLSAGAETQYF
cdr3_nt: TGTGCCAGCAGCTTGAGTGCGGGAGCAGAGACCCAGTACTTC

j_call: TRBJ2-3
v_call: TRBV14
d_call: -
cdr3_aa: CASSPPLTSTDTQYF
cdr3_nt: TGTGCCAGCAGCCCCCCATTGACTAGCACAGATACGCAGTATTTT

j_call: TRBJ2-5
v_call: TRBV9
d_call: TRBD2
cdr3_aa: CASSVALAGEGKTQYF
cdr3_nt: TGTGCCAGCAGCGTGGCACTAGCGGGAGAGGGAAAGACCCAGTACTTC

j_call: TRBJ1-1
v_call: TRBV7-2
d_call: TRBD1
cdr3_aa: CASSFLTGGTEAFF
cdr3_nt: TGTGCCAGCAGCTTCTTAACAGGGGGCACTGAAGCTTTCTTT

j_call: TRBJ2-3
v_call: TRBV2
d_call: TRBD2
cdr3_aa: CASSPTSSGRSTDTQYF
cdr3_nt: TGTGCCAGCAGTCCAACTTCGAGCGGGAGGAGCACAGATACGCAGTATTTT